One and the same sample provided the 24 T cell receptor beta chains below, sequenced in a study of shared clonotypes between healthy human individuals. Only in-frame clones appear in the TCRdb table, and some are missing; sequencing was by immunoSEQ multiplex PCR. The sample consists of fewer than 2.5 million clones, 80% to 95% of them appearing once. Sequences were obtained from naive CD4+ T cells from PBMCs. Documented subset: CD45RA+ positively selected. These receptors were collected from a man aged 18 to 29 in good health. Some clones in this sample may be carry-over from other donors' samples.

The chain combines TRBV19 with TRBJ2-1, with 7 bases identical to TRBD2. The length of the CDR3 is 16 residues. The V and J ends lost 1 base and 3 bases, in that order; junction bases with no gene match: 6. The germline V gene has CDR1 LNHDA and CDR2 SQIVND (reference sequence). Here the CDR3 DNA reads TGTGCCAGTAGTATAGGGACTAGTTTGTTCTACAATGAGCAGTTCTTC. This gives the protein CASSIGTSLFYNEQFF.

The V call is TRBV15, the J call TRBJ2-7, with D perhaps matching TRBD2 (5 bases). The CDR3 totals 15 residues. Germline loops: CDR1 LNHNV, CDR2 YYDKDF (reference sequence). Trimming stripped 3 bases from V and 5 bases from J, with 17 bases between. In nucleotides, the CDR3 is TGTGCCACCAGCAGGACCCGGGGTCTTCGGAACGAGCAGTACTTC. This gives the protein CATSRTRGLRNEQYF.

The chain joins TRBV7-3 to TRBJ2-3; no definite D call. This CDR3 has 14 amino acids. CDR1 is SGHTA and CDR2 is FQGTGA in the germline V gene. Trimming took 5 bases from V and 2 from J, leaving 11 bases between them. As DNA, the CDR3 is TGTGCCAGCAGCCTCACTTGGAACACAGATACGCAGTATTTT. Its translation: CASSLTWNTDTQYF.

J is TRBJ2-5 and V is TRBV7-8; D perhaps matches TRBD1 (6 bases). Trimming shortened V by 5 bases and J by 4 bases, and 17 bases separated the two germline ends. The CDR3 contains 15 residues. The germline V gene encodes CDR1 SGHVS and CDR2 FQNEAQ. The CDR3 region is CASSDRIPKGETQYF. The CDR3 DNA reads TGTGCCAGCAGCGACAGGATTCCAAAAGGAGAGACCCAGTACTTC.

The V call is TRBV18, the J call TRBJ2-3, with 7 nucleotides matching TRBD1. This CDR3 has 17 amino acids. CDR1 and CDR2 (germline): KGHSH, LQKENI. Trimming took 5 bases from V and 1 from J; bases not matched to a gene: 12. The CDR3 loop is CASSMLPRGQGTDTQYF. CDR3 DNA: TGTGCCAGCTCAATGCTTCCTAGGGGGCAAGGCACAGATACGCAGTATTTT.

This chain joins TRBV7-2 and TRBJ1-5; possible D gene TRBD1, 6 bases. CDR3 length: 16 amino acids. The V gene lost 3 bases and the J gene lost 9 bases, with 21 bases spanning the gap. From germline, CDR1 is SGHTA and CDR2 FQGNSA. The CDR3 spells CASSFRGGTATGPQHF. In DNA form, the CDR3 reads TGTGCCAGCAGCTTTAGGGGGGGGACGGCGACGGGGCCCCAGCATTTT.

The rearrangement uses TRBV6-6 and TRBJ1-2; tentative D call: TRBD1 (5 bases). This CDR3 is built from 13 residues. Trimming pared 6 bases from V and 4 bases from J, leaving 12 bases between. Germline values: CDR1 MNHNY, CDR2 SVGAGI (reference sequence). As DNA, the CDR3 is TGTGCCAGCAGCGGGACCGACAGCTATGGCTACACCTTC. Translation gives CASSGTDSYGYTF.

The gene calls are TRBV27 and TRBJ2-7; weak D call: TRBD1 (6 bases). This CDR3 has 15 residues. With 6 bases removed from V and 3 bases from J, the gap between germline ends came to 18 bases. Germline CDR1 reads MNHEY; CDR2 reads SMNVEV (reference sequence). The CDR3: CASSLTGPRIYEQYF. The CDR3 DNA reads TGTGCCAGCAGCTTGACAGGACCAAGAATCTACGAGCAGTACTTC.

The chain combines TRBV6-6 with TRBJ2-5; TRBD2 matches 14 bases. V shed 4 bases and J 4 bases; nucleotides not matched to a gene: 2. The V gene's germline CDR1 is MNHNY and CDR2 SVGAGI (reference sequence). The CDR3 is 15 amino acids. Here the CDR3 reads CASSSGLAGVETQYF. The CDR3 DNA follows: TGTGCCAGCAGTTCGGGACTAGCGGGAGTAGAGACCCAGTACTTC.

V gene TRBV5-1 combines with J gene TRBJ1-3, with TRBD1 matching over 7 bases. The V gene end was trimmed by 1 base and the J gene end by 4 bases; junction bases not matched to a gene: 8. CDR1 and CDR2 from the germline V gene are SGHRS and YFSETQ. The CDR3 has 16 residues. The CDR3 DNA reads TGCGCCAGCAGCTTGAGTCGACAGGGAATCGGAAACACCATATATTTT. This encodes CASSLSRQGIGNTIYF.

The J gene is TRBJ2-2, the V gene TRBV5-1; 7 nucleotides line up with TRBD1. CDR3 length equals 14 residues. The V gene end was trimmed by 4 bases and the J gene end by 6 bases; junction bases not matched to a gene: 6. Germline loops: CDR1 SGHRS, CDR2 YFSETQ. The DNA of the CDR3 is TGCGCCAGCAGCCAAGGGACAGCGTCCGGGGAGCTGTTTTTT. This codes for CASSQGTASGELFF.

The genes are TRBV5-4 and TRBJ2-1; 8 nucleotides agree with TRBD2. Germline V gene lookup returns CDR1 SGHNT and CDR2 YYREEE (reference sequence). The CDR3 consists of 14 residues. V lost 1 base and J lost 6; bases outside the gene matches: 3. DNA for the CDR3: TGTGCCAGCAGCTTGAAGAGCGGGGGCAATGAGCAGTTCTTC. This translates into CASSLKSGGNEQFF. Based on the CDR3 plus reference TRBV5-4 and TRBJ2-1, the full variable domain is ETGVTQSPTHLIKTRGQQVTLRCSSQSGHNTVSWYQQALGQGPQFIFQYYREEENGRGNFPPRFSGLQFPNYSSELNVNALELDDSALYLCASSLKSGGNEQFFGPGTRLTVL.

The rearrangement joins TRBV28 to TRBJ1-2, with D hard to call. Germline CDR1 MDHEN, CDR2 SYDVKM. The CDR3 spans 13 residues. V was cut by 6 bases and J by 8 bases, with 16 bases left in between. The CDR3 is CASSPARGRGYTF. DNA of the CDR3: TGTGCCAGCAGCCCTGCCCGGGGTAGAGGCTACACCTTC.

V gene TRBV28 combines with J gene TRBJ1-2; TRBD1 is a possible D gene (6 bases). Looked up from germline, CDR1 is MDHEN and CDR2 is SYDVKM. This CDR3 contains 16 residues. The V end was cut by 7 bases, the J end by 7 bases, with 25 bases between. The CDR3 reads CASTPPQGLGTAGYTF. CDR3 nucleotide sequence: TGTGCCAGCACCCCTCCTCAGGGGTTAGGTACGGCTGGCTACACCTTC.

J is TRBJ2-2 and V is TRBV7-9; 12 bases agree with TRBD2. The CDR3 has 18 residues. CDR1 SEHNR and CDR2 FQNEAQ come from the germline V gene (reference sequence). The ends lost 5 bases at V and 4 bases at J; junction bases unmatched: 11. The CDR3 spells CASSRDLAGGPSTGELFF. DNA of the CDR3: TGTGCCAGCAGCCGGGACCTAGCGGGAGGGCCGAGCACCGGGGAGCTGTTTTTT.

This chain uses TRBV7-2 with TRBJ1-1, with no clear D. Trimming left V 5 bases short and J 11 bases short, with 15 bases between. CDR3 length: 12 amino acids. Looked up from germline, CDR1 is SGHTA and CDR2 is FQGNSA. The CDR3 sequence is CASSTGPRWAFF. In nucleotides, the CDR3 is TGTGCCAGCAGCACTGGTCCCCGGTGGGCTTTCTTT.

The chain is built from TRBV7-2 and TRBJ2-3, with D maybe TRBD2 (6 bases). Trimming took 1 base from V and 5 from J, leaving 16 bases between them. This CDR3 has 16 amino acids. In germline, CDR1 is SGHTA, CDR2 FQGNSA. In nucleotides, the CDR3 is TGTGCCAGCAGCTTAGGGTTGACTAGGGTCCAAGATACGCAGTATTTT. This codes for CASSLGLTRVQDTQYF.

The V call is TRBV28, the J call TRBJ1-1; D might be TRBD1 (6 bases). The germline V gene encodes CDR1 MDHEN and CDR2 SYDVKM. This CDR3 is built from 15 residues. The V end lost 6 bases, the J end lost 2 bases, and 16 bases lay between the germline ends. The DNA for the CDR3 is TGTGCCAGCAGAAGAAGGGGGGCCTCTAACACTGAAGCTTTCTTT. Translation: CASRRRGASNTEAFF.

The chain recombines TRBV18 with TRBJ2-7; D is perhaps TRBD1 (6 bases). The germline gives CDR1 KGHSH, CDR2 LQKENI. V shed 6 bases and J shed 3 bases, with 15 bases lying between them. The CDR3 is 14 amino acids. This CDR3 reads CASSLQGRDYEQYF. The CDR3, as DNA: TGTGCCAGCTCTCTACAGGGTCGGGACTACGAGCAGTACTTC.

Only a few counts were recorded for this clone. The chain employs TRBV29-1 and TRBJ1-1; D remains ambiguous. Germline V gene lookup returns CDR1 SQVTM and CDR2 ANQGSEA. This CDR3 has 10 residues. Trimming removed 7 bases from V and 3 bases from J, with 6 bases in between. The CDR3, as DNA: TGCAGCGCGGATGACACTGAAGCTTTCTTT. Encoded protein: CSADDTEAFF.

The V call is TRBV5-1, the J call TRBJ1-1; 11 bases fit TRBD1. From germline, CDR1 is SGHRS and CDR2 YFSETQ. CDR3 length: 16 amino acids. V shed 0 bases, J shed 5 bases, and the junction held 6 bases outside the gene matches. CDR3 protein: CASSLARTGGLTEAFF. The CDR3 DNA sequence: TGCGCCAGCAGCTTGGCCCGGACAGGGGGCTTGACTGAAGCTTTCTTT.

This rearrangement joins TRBV19 to TRBJ1-5, with D possibly matching TRBD1 (6 bases). V shed 6 bases and J shed 2 bases, with 11 bases lying between them. The CDR3 loop spans 14 amino acids. Per the germline V gene, CDR1 is LNHDA and CDR2 is SQIVND (reference sequence). The CDR3 here is CASRSGGGNQPQHF. The CDR3 nucleotides are TGTGCCAGTAGGTCGGGGGGCGGCAATCAGCCCCAGCATTTT.

V is TRBV28 and J is TRBJ2-7; the match to TRBD2 covers 8 bases. This CDR3 has 13 amino acids. The V gene end was trimmed by 7 bases and the J gene end by 2 bases; junction bases not matched to a gene: 4. Germline lookup yields CDR1 MDHEN and CDR2 SYDVKM. CDR3 in DNA: TGTGCCAGCACCCGACTAGCGCCCTACGAGCAGTACTTC. Its translation: CASTRLAPYEQYF.

The chain couples TRBV11-2 to TRBJ2-5; 14 bases line up with TRBD2. The CDR3 is 16 residues long. V shed 3 bases and J 4 bases; nucleotides not matched to a gene: 4. Per germline, CDR1 SGHAT and CDR2 FQNNGV. Written as DNA, the CDR3 is TGTGCCAGCAGCTTTGGACTAGCGGGAGGTTCAGAGACCCAGTACTTC. This sequence encodes CASSFGLAGGSETQYF.